The 5 T cell receptor beta chains listed next were all sequenced from one sample in a study of blood T cell repertoires in COVID-19. Here immunoSEQ multiplex PCR was the method, and the copy in TCRdb shows in-frame clones only, minus some. The sample contains about 180,000 clones, about 88% of which appear only once. The sample consisted of peripheral blood. These TCRs come from a woman in her 30s with active or convalescent COVID-19.

V and J are TRBV14 and TRBJ2-7; 7 bases are a match to TRBD1. This CDR3 region has 14 residues. Germline V lookup: CDR1 SGHDN, CDR2 FVKESK. With V trimmed by 3 bases and J by 3 bases, 5 bases remained unmatched. CDR3 coding DNA: TGTGCCAGCAGCCATGCGGACAGGATCTACGAGCAGTACTTC. This encodes CASSHADRIYEQYF.

The chain uses TRBV19 and TRBJ1-5, with 7 bases that match TRBD1. CDR3 length: 14 residues. Per the germline V gene, CDR1 is LNHDA and CDR2 is SQIVND (reference sequence). J was trimmed by 0 bases and V by 4 bases; bases with no gene match: 0. The CDR3 coding sequence is TGTGCCAGTAGTACAGGGGGTAGCAATCAGCCCCAGCATTTT. This sequence encodes CASSTGGSNQPQHF.

The chain joins TRBV18 to TRBJ2-2; a weak D match, TRBD1 (6 bases). V dropped 3 bases and J dropped 1 base, with 9 bases sitting between them. The CDR3 has 15 amino acids. CDR1 is KGHSH, CDR2 LQKENI, per germline. The CDR3 region is CASSPGTQNTGELFF. CDR3 bases: TGTGCCAGCTCACCCGGGACACAGAACACCGGGGAGCTGTTTTTT. The full variable domain, in which reference TRBV18 and TRBJ2-2 provide the parts outside the CDR3, is NAGVMQNPRHLVRRRGQEARLRCSPMKGHSHVYWYRQLPEEGLKFMVYLQKENIIDESGMPKERFSAEFPKEGPSILRIQQVVRGDSAAYFCASSPGTQNTGELFFGEGSRLTVL.

The chain uses TRBV2 and TRBJ2-3; D is possibly TRBD2 (6 bases). Germline V gene data show CDR1 as SNHLY and CDR2 as FYNNEI. This CDR3 comprises 15 residues. The V end lost 6 bases, the J end lost 0 bases, and 13 bases lay between the germline ends. CDR3 sequence (DNA): TGTGCCAGCAGGCTAGCGCGATTAAGCACAGATACGCAGTATTTT. Its translation: CASRLARLSTDTQYF.

The V and J genes are TRBV29-1 and TRBJ2-5, with 7 positions matching TRBD2. Germline trimming cut 5 bases from V and 5 bases from J; bases unmatched to any gene: 5. Per the germline V gene, CDR1 is SQVTM and CDR2 is ANQGSEA. There are 12 residues in the CDR3. This chain's CDR3 is CSVRVGGETQYF. The CDR3 bases are TGCAGCGTTAGGGTCGGGGGGGAGACCCAGTACTTC.